This T cell receptor (beta chain) is from a study of T cell responses to AZD1222 COVID-19 vaccine (dated by TCRdb to the early 2020s). Notes on the research overall: TCR sequencing covered some 240 trial participants: 200 to 210 given two doses of AZD1222 and about 26 given two doses of MenACWY control vaccine. Enrollment into the trials was organized by age into subgroups of 18-55, 56-69 and 70-plus years, and those subgroups contained about 160, 30 and 59 TCR-sequenced participants, respectively. Points the paper makes about the study in general: Epitopes outside the regions mutated in the B.1.351 and B.1.1.7 variants were reportedly recognized by nearly half of the unique spike-specific TCRs. The 56-69-year group was small, and its depth increase did not reach significance, likely because of low power. Most participants were white British and females outnumbered males, and the authors suggested that clonal diversity may have been underestimated. Spike-specific TCR breadth and depth rose significantly after two AZD1222 doses compared with day 0 and with MenACWY recipients. Conclusions about previously exposed vaccinees were limited because only six AZD1222 recipients were SARS-CoV-2 seropositive at baseline. Because no day 14 peak-response samples were available, the repertoires could be characterized only after the peak T cell response. Vaccine-associated CD4 TCRs spanned the whole spike protein, with dominant responses in regions 160-218 and 743-854.

The time point label for this specimen denotes: about 28 days (+/-7) after the second vaccine dose. Because spike-specific TCR depth and breadth did not differ between the two schedules, AZD1222 recipients who got a second dose at roughly 4 weeks were pooled with those who got a second dose at roughly 12 weeks. Samples from vaccinated people were obtained from the UK trials COV001 and COV002, which included a single-blind randomized controlled phase 2/3 trial of AZD1222 (ChAdOx1 nCoV-19) in healthy adults. For TCRbeta chain sequencing, PBMC samples from trial participants were taken at day 0 and at day 28 after the second dose. The CDR3 regions of human TCRbeta chains were subjected to immunosequencing. In the paper's pipeline: Repertoire TCRs were checked for matches against a reference library of SARS-CoV-2-specific TCRs that had been generated using the MIRA antigen-specificity platform. Breadth was defined as the fraction of unique TCRs that were SARS-CoV-2-associated. Depth was defined as the fraction of total T cells that were SARS-CoV-2-associated. Using the MIRA data, each spike-specific TCR was assigned both to the spike region to which the TCR was reactive and to a CD4 or CD8 class. Log10-transformed breadth and depth values were compared by one-way ANOVA with Sidak's multiple comparisons tests. TCRdb mirrors the immuneACCESS table, restricted to in-frame sequences. Some clones are absent from its copies; in checked studies, under half trace to an unresolved V gene, and the reason for the others is unknown. That table is the source of V, J and clone size, and D and trimming were worked out from the DNA. The table for this sample lists about 120,000 clones; roughly nine tenths of them were counted only once. About 1.6% of the sample is taken by the ten largest.

Worth noting for this clone: What antigen it recognizes has not been identified. No much larger clone exists at a distance of one base, and base qualities are not known.

V gives up 5 bases and J gives up 13 bases, and the segment between their germline ends measures 23 bases. From a lookup of the germline V gene, CDR1 and CDR2 are MDHEN and SYDVKM. From cysteine to phenylalanine, the CDR3 is 14 amino acids long. Only CDR3 DNA remains: 42 bases, in frame from the first base. The clonotype was recovered from an adult who received the AZD1222 COVID-19 vaccine. The chain is made from TRBV28 and TRBJ1-1, with the D segment identity uncertain. This sample comprised peripheral blood, obtained 28 days after the second AZD1222 dose. The DNA sequence is TGTGCCAGCAGTCCCGGGTCTAGGGCCGGGGAGGATTTCTTT. This gives the protein CASSPGSRAGEDFF. Reference TRBV28 and TRBJ1-1 genes cover what lies past the CDR3, so the full variable domain is DVKVTQSSRYLVKRTGEKVFLECVQDMDHENMFWYRQDPGLGLRLIYFSYDVKMKEKGDIPEGYSVSREKKERFSLILESASTNQTSMYLCASSPGSRAGEDFFGQGTRLTVV.